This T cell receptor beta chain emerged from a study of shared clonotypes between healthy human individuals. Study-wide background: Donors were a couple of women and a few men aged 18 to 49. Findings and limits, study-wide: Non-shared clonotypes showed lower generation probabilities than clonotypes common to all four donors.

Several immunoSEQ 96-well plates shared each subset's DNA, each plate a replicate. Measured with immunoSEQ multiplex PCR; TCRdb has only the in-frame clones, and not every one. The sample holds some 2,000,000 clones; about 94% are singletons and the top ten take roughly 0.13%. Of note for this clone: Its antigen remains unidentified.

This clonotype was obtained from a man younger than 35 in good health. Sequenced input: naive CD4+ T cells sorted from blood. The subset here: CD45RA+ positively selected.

In DNA form, the CDR3 reads TGTGCCAGCAGCTCAAGGATCACCGGGGAGCTGTTTTTT. Translating gives CASSSRITGELFF. The V call is TRBV7-3, the J call TRBJ2-2; D gene ambiguous. CDR3 size: 13 residues. Germline V gene sequence: CDR1 SGHTA, CDR2 FQGTGA. The V gene lost 4 bases and the J gene lost 4 bases, with 7 bases spanning the gap.